This T cell receptor (beta chain) was identified in a study of blood T cell repertoires in COVID-19. Measured with immunoSEQ multiplex PCR; TCRdb has only the in-frame clones, and not every one. Here the sample spans over 200,000 clones, around 84% being singletons. V was clipped by 4 bases and J by 5 bases, with 10 bases between them. The germline gives CDR1 LNHDA, CDR2 SQIVND (reference sequence). The CDR3 length is 13 residues. The J gene is TRBJ2-3, the V gene TRBV19; maybe TRBD1 (7 bases). Sequencing was done on a sample of peripheral blood. The TCR sequence derives from a man at least 80 years old with acute or convalescent COVID-19. The CDR3 is CASSNQGGDTQYF. For the CDR3, the DNA is TGTGCCAGTAGTAACCAGGGGGGAGATACGCAGTATTTT.